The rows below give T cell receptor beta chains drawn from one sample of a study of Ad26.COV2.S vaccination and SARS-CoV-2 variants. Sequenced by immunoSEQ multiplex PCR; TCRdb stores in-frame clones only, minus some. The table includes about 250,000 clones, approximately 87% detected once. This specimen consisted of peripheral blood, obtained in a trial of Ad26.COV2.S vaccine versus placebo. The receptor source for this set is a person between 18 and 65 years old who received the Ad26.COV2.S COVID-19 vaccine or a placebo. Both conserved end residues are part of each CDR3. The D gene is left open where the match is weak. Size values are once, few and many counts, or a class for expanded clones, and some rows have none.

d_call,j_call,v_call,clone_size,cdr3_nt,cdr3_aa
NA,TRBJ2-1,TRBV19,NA,TGTGCCAGTAGTCTCGGGGGAGATACGAATGAGCAGTTCTTC,CASSLGGDTNEQFF
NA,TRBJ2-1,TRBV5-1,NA,TGCGCCAGCAGCTTGGCTTGGCGGGGCGCCTACAATGAGCAGTTCTTC,CASSLAWRGAYNEQFF
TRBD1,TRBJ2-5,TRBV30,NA,TGTGCCTGGAGTCGGAGAAAAGCCGGGACAGGAGTCGAAGAGACCCAGTACTTC,CAWSRRKAGTGVEETQYF
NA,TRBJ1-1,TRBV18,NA,TGTGCCAGCTCACCAATCCCCTGGAGGTGGACTGAAGCTTTCTTT,CASSPIPWRWTEAFF
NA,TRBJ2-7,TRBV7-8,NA,TGTGCCAGCAGCTTAGCGCGCCAGGGGAGGTACGAGCAGTACTTC,CASSLARQGRYEQYF
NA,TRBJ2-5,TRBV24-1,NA,TGTGCCACCAGTCCTGGACAGGGAGGGGTAGAGACCCAGTACTTC,CATSPGQGGVETQYF
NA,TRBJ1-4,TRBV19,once,TGTGCCAGTAGTATAGAGGGGCCAGCGACAGCTAATGAAAAACTGTTTTTT,CASSIEGPATANEKLFF
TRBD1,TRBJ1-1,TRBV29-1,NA,TGCAGCGTCCCGACAGGGTCTATCACTGAAGCTTTCTTT,CSVPTGSITEAFF
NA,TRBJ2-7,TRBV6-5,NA,TGTGCCAGCAGTTACTCGCAATACGGCTACGAGCAGTACTTC,CASSYSQYGYEQYF
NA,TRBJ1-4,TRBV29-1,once,TGCAGCGTTGAGCTGACAGCTTATAATGAAAAACTGTTTTTT,CSVELTAYNEKLFF
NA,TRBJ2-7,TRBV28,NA,TGTGCCAGCAACGCCGGGGGGCCAGGTGAGCAGTACTTC,CASNAGGPGEQYF
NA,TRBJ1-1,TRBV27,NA,TGTGCCAGCAGACCGATCATGAACACTGAAGCTTTCTTT,CASRPIMNTEAFF
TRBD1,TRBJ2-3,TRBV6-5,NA,TGTGCCAGCAGTTACTCGATCAACAGGGGGCCAGATACGCAGTATTTT,CASSYSINRGPDTQYF
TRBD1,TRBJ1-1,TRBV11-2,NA,TGTGCCAGCAGCTCTGACAGGGTAAGCACTGAAGCTTTCTTT,CASSSDRVSTEAFF
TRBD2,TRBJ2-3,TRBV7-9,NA,TGTGCCAGCAGCTACGGGACTAGCGGGGACCCAGATACGCAGTATTTT,CASSYGTSGDPDTQYF
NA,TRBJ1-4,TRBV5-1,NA,TGCGCCAGCAGCCCCGGTGCAACTAATGAAAAACTGTTTTTT,CASSPGATNEKLFF
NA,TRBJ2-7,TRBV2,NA,TGTGCCAGCAGTGAGGTGGTTACCTACGAGCAGTACTTC,CASSEVVTYEQYF
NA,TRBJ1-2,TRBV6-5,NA,TGTGCCAGCAGTTGGGGGGGAAATGGCTACACCTTC,CASSWGGNGYTF
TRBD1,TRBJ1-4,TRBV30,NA,TGTGCCTGGAACCTGGGACAGCATGAAAAACTGTTTTTT,CAWNLGQHEKLFF